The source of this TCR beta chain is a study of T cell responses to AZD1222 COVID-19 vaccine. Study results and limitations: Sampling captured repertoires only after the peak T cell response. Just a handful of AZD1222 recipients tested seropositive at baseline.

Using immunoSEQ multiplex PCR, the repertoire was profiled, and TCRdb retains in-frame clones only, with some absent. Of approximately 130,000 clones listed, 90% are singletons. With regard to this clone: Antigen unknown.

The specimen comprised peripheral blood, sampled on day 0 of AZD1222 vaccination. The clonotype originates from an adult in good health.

For the CDR3, the DNA is TGTGCCAGCAGCTACAGGGTCCCAGAGCAGTTCTTC. It specifies CASSYRVPEQFF. The chain employs TRBV5-6 and TRBJ2-1; possible D gene TRBD1, 6 bases. The CDR3 is made up of 12 amino acids. Germline lookup yields CDR1 SGHDT and CDR2 YYEEEE. The germline V and J ends were trimmed by 3 bases and 10 bases, with 11 bases remaining between them.